The 22 T cell receptor beta chains listed next were all sequenced from one sample in a study of blood T cell repertoires in COVID-19. Only in-frame clones appear in the TCRdb table, and some are missing; sequencing was by immunoSEQ multiplex PCR. The repertoire has 350,000 to 400,000 clones, around 89% of them found once; the top ten carry around 3%. Sequencing was done on a sample of peripheral blood. These receptors all stem from a woman aged 25 to 39 with COVID-19, enrolled during active disease.

Notes on this clone: In the same sample, other DNA sequences code for this CDR3. This sequence joins TRBV29-1 and TRBJ1-1, with D maybe TRBD1 (6 bases). The CDR3 totals 13 residues. CDR1 is SQVTM and CDR2 is ANQGSEA in the germline V gene. V was cut by 3 bases and J by 2 bases, with 10 bases left in between. The CDR3 DNA reads as TGCAGCGTTGAGGCAGGGGTTAACACTGAAGCTTTCTTT. This sequence encodes CSVEAGVNTEAFF.

The rearrangement joins TRBV6-2 or TRBV6-3 to TRBJ2-1, with D possibly being TRBD1 (5 bases). This CDR3 contains 14 residues. Per the germline V gene, CDR1 is MNHEY and CDR2 is SVGEGT. With 0 bases removed from V and 4 bases from J, the gap between germline ends came to 7 bases. The CDR3 sequence is CASSYSTDYNEQFF. As DNA, the CDR3 is TGTGCCAGCAGTTACTCGACAGATTACAATGAGCAGTTCTTC.

The chain recombines TRBV29-1 with TRBJ1-4, with D unresolved. The CDR3 sequence is 16 residues long. Between the trimmed V and J ends, which lost 3 bases and 0 bases, there was a span of 14 bases. The germline V gene has CDR1 SQVTM and CDR2 ANQGSEA. This CDR3 reads CSVERFPMSTNEKLFF. In nucleotides, the CDR3 is TGCAGCGTTGAGAGGTTTCCGATGTCAACTAATGAAAAACTGTTTTTT.

This sequence joins TRBV3-1 (or the pseudogene TRBV3-2) and TRBJ2-5, with D possibly matching TRBD2 (5 bases). This CDR3 is 14 amino acids long. V lost 5 bases and J 0 bases, leaving 10 bases between the germline ends. CDR1 is LGHDT, CDR2 YNNKEL, per germline (reference sequence). CDR3 loop: CASSSRENQETQYF. The CDR3 DNA reads TGTGCCAGCAGCTCCCGGGAAAACCAAGAGACCCAGTACTTC.

This chain links TRBV30 with TRBJ1-4; 8 bases are shared with TRBD1. This CDR3 has 16 amino acids. V lost 1 base to trimming and J lost 6 bases; unmatched junction nucleotides: 10. From germline, CDR1 is GTSNPN and CDR2 SVGIG (reference sequence). The CDR3 nucleotides read TGTGCCTGGAGTGGGGGGACAGGCCATCGGGATGAAAAACTGTTTTTT. Protein product: CAWSGGTGHRDEKLFF.

J is TRBJ2-5 and V is TRBV4-1, with 9 nucleotides matching TRBD2. Germline CDR1 and CDR2: MGHRA and YSYEKL. The V segment lost 0 bases and the J segment 5 bases; nucleotides outside the gene matches: 16. The CDR3 loop spans 19 amino acids. The CDR3 DNA is TGCGCCAGCAGCCAAGAGAAGCGGGACGGCGGGGGGGCGCGGGAGACCCAGTACTTC. Residues: CASSQEKRDGGGARETQYF.

The chain recombines TRBV27 with TRBJ2-7, with a tentative D call TRBD1 (5 bases). The CDR3 extends over 13 amino acids. Germline V gene lookup returns CDR1 MNHEY and CDR2 SMNVEV (reference sequence). Trimming took off 3 bases at V and 12 bases at J, with 18 bases between the two ends. The CDR3 DNA reads as TGTGCCAGCAGTTTTGATTCTGGGGCCAGGCGGTACTTC. This codes for CASSFDSGARRYF.

V gene TRBV29-1 combines with J gene TRBJ1-4, with D unclear. The CDR3 loop spans 14 amino acids. Germline V lookup: CDR1 SQVTM, CDR2 ANQGSEA. Trimming took off 3 bases at V and 6 bases at J, with 14 bases between the two ends. CDR3 DNA sequence: TGCAGCGTTGAGGCCGGAGGGTCGCATGAAAAACTGTTTTTT. Translating gives CSVEAGGSHEKLFF.

This chain joins TRBV2 and TRBJ1-2, with a tentative D call TRBD1 (6 bases). The CDR3 covers 14 residues. V dropped 3 bases and J dropped 8 bases, with 16 bases sitting between them. Per the germline V gene, CDR1 is SNHLY and CDR2 is FYNNEI. This CDR3 is CASSETQGTGGYTF. CDR3 in DNA: TGTGCCAGCAGTGAGACACAGGGAACAGGAGGCTACACCTTC.

The V and J genes are TRBV14 and TRBJ1-1; D uncertain. Trimming stripped 1 base from V and 6 bases from J, with 18 bases between. Germline loops: CDR1 SGHDN, CDR2 FVKESK. The CDR3 has 16 amino acids. CDR3 amino acids: CASSQVGSRVSAEAFF. Written as DNA, the CDR3 is TGTGCCAGCAGCCAAGTTGGATCGAGGGTCTCCGCTGAAGCTTTCTTT.

This chain joins TRBV21-1 and TRBJ1-3; TRBD1 is the table's D call and was not checked against the DNA. TRBV21-1 is a recognized pseudogene. CDR3 size: 14 residues. The CDR3 DNA follows: TGTGCCAGCAGCAAGGGGGCAGGGGAATACACCATATATTTT. It codes for CASSKGAGEYTIYF.

The J gene is TRBJ1-6, the V gene TRBV28; no clear D. Germline V gives CDR1 MDHEN, CDR2 SYDVKM. Trimming pared 5 bases from V and 6 bases from J, leaving 11 bases between. There are 14 residues in the CDR3. The CDR3 protein is CASSLVNFNSPLHF. CDR3 coding DNA: TGTGCCAGCAGTCTGGTAAACTTTAATTCACCCCTCCACTTT.

V usage is TRBV5-4 and J usage is TRBJ2-1, with TRBD2 matching over 14 bases. This CDR3 is 18 amino acids long. Germline V gene lookup returns CDR1 SGHNT and CDR2 YYREEE (reference sequence). J lost 0 bases, V lost 4 bases, and 6 bases had no gene match. CDR3: CASSGGGTSGSSYNEQFF. Written as DNA, the CDR3 is TGTGCCAGCAGCGGGGGGGGGACTAGCGGGAGCTCCTACAATGAGCAGTTCTTC.

A single count supports this clone. The chain carries TRBV10-3 and TRBJ2-3, with 12 nucleotides matching TRBD2. Germline trimming cut 5 bases from V and 4 bases from J; bases unmatched to any gene: 4. The CDR3 runs to 15 residues. Germline lookup yields CDR1 ENHRY and CDR2 SYGVKD. The CDR3 DNA reads TGTGCCATCAGTCTAGCGGGAGGGAGCGCAGATACGCAGTATTTT. It codes for CAISLAGGSADTQYF.

J is TRBJ2-1 and V is TRBV14, with D hard to call. V gave up 3 bases and J gave up 1 base, with 7 bases separating them. This CDR3 comprises 14 residues. Germline V lookup: CDR1 SGHDN, CDR2 FVKESK. In DNA, the CDR3 is TGTGCCAGCAGCCAGCGGATATCCTACAATGAGCAGTTCTTC. It specifies CASSQRISYNEQFF.

V usage is TRBV29-1 and J usage is TRBJ1-5; 9 bases line up with TRBD1. The CDR3 has 13 amino acids. V lost 7 bases to trimming and J lost 5 bases; unmatched junction nucleotides: 6. Germline-derived CDR1 and CDR2 are SQVTM and ANQGSEA. CDR3 sequence (DNA): TGCAGCGCCGGAGGGGACAGGGATCAGCCCCAGCATTTT. Amino acids: CSAGGDRDQPQHF.

The chain combines TRBV2 with TRBJ2-5, with 7 bases fitting TRBD2. V dropped 7 bases and J dropped 1; count of bases not matched to a gene: 9. There are 15 residues in the CDR3. Germline CDR1 is SNHLY and CDR2 is FYNNEI. CDR3 region: CASIIRSGFQETQYF. The CDR3 nucleotides read TGTGCCAGCATAATTCGTAGCGGGTTCCAAGAGACCCAGTACTTC.

V is TRBV7-2 and J is TRBJ1-4, with 8 positions matching TRBD1. CDR1 SGHTA and CDR2 FQGNSA come from the germline V gene. The CDR3 contains 14 residues. Trimming cost V 5 bases and J 8 bases; bases outside gene matches: 7. CDR3 residues: CASSPGQGREKLFF. The CDR3 nucleotides read TGTGCCAGCAGCCCAGGACAGGGTCGCGAAAAACTGTTTTTT.

V gene TRBV10-3 combines with J gene TRBJ2-7; possibly TRBD1 for D (5 bases). The CDR3 sequence is 14 residues long. Germline values: CDR1 ENHRY, CDR2 SYGVKD. V was trimmed by 4 bases and J by 7 bases, leaving 17 bases between them. CDR3 amino acids: CAISVASRVREQYF. The DNA for the CDR3 is TGTGCCATCAGTGTGGCTTCCAGGGTTAGAGAGCAGTACTTC.

The chain carries TRBV28 and TRBJ2-2; 11 nucleotides line up with TRBD2. The CDR3 length is 16 residues. Germline trimming cut 4 bases from V and 6 bases from J; bases unmatched to any gene: 7. The germline V gene encodes CDR1 MDHEN and CDR2 SYDVKM. The CDR3 is CASSSTSGRESGELFF. The DNA of the CDR3 is TGTGCCAGCAGTTCCACTAGCGGGAGAGAGTCCGGGGAGCTGTTTTTT.

J is TRBJ1-2 and V is TRBV28; TRBD1 matches 9 bases. The CDR3 is made up of 14 amino acids. The ends lost 4 bases at V and 2 bases at J; junction bases unmatched: 2. Germline V lookup: CDR1 MDHEN, CDR2 SYDVKM. CDR3 in amino acids: CASSYGTGNYGYTF. The CDR3 nucleotides read TGTGCCAGCAGTTACGGGACAGGGAACTATGGCTACACCTTC.

The chain joins TRBV4-3 to TRBJ1-4; D possibly corresponds to TRBD1 (5 bases). V gave up 0 bases and J gave up 2 bases, with 10 bases separating them. This CDR3 region has 16 residues. Germline V gives CDR1 LGHNA, CDR2 YSLEER. In DNA, the CDR3 is TGCGCCAGCAGCCAAGACTCAGGGTTGACTAATGAAAAACTGTTTTTT. Its translation is CASSQDSGLTNEKLFF.